The clone carrying this TCR beta chain was found once. The antigen is undetermined. Germline is not matched at one junction end, which may reflect a read error. The data were taken from a study of T cell repertoires in cytomegalovirus infection. TCRdb fed the reads into MiXCR, producing one record per CDR3 protein. This table holds approximately 120,000 distinct CDR3 sequences, approximately 30% found once. This CDR3 comprises 17 residues. V is TRBV12-3 or TRBV12-4 and J is TRBJ1-2, with 11 bases identical to TRBD1. This specimen was CD8+ T cells from cultured PBMCs, taken from culture after CMV antigen stimulation. This TCR came from a human donor in good health (CMV status not recorded). Some clones in this sample may be carry-over from other donors' samples. The CDR3 region has the DNA TGTGCCATCAGTCCGCGGGGGACAGGGGGGCAAAACTATGGCTACACCTTC. Protein: CAISPRGTGGQNYGYTF.